The 26 T cell receptor beta chains below were found in one sample sequenced in a study of shared clonotypes between healthy human individuals. Here immunoSEQ multiplex PCR was the method, and the copy in TCRdb shows in-frame clones only, minus some. The sample has roughly 2.4 million clones; around 95% are singletons. The sample taken for sequencing was naive CD4+ T cells sorted from blood. Subset meaning: CD45RA+ positively selected. These receptors originate from a man aged 18 to 30 in good health.

This rearrangement joins TRBV7-9 to TRBJ2-7; 7 bases agree with TRBD1. CDR3 size: 11 residues. V shed 1 base, J shed 9 bases, and the junction held 0 bases outside the gene matches. Germline CDR1 reads SEHNR; CDR2 reads FQNEAQ (reference sequence). The CDR3 sequence: CASSLGDRQYF. The CDR3 coding sequence is TGTGCCAGCAGCTTAGGGGACAGGCAGTACTTC.

The sample holds one count of this clone. This rearrangement joins TRBV29-1 to TRBJ1-2; 11 positions match TRBD1. Trimming took 6 bases from V and 3 from J; bases not matched to a gene: 6. Germline V gene lookup returns CDR1 SQVTM and CDR2 ANQGSEA. The CDR3 totals 14 residues. The CDR3 loop is CSVRPGQGDYGYTF. In DNA, the CDR3 is TGCAGCGTCCGGCCGGGACAGGGGGACTATGGCTACACCTTC.

The chain combines TRBV30 with TRBJ1-3; tentatively, D is TRBD1 (5 bases). V lost 7 bases and J 2 bases, leaving 9 bases between the germline ends. The CDR3 is 12 amino acids. Germline assignment: CDR1 GTSNPN and CDR2 SVGIG (reference sequence). The CDR3 reads CASSRAGNTIYF. The CDR3 DNA sequence: TGTGCCTCATCCAGGGCTGGAAACACCATATATTTT.

This clone was detected only once. The V gene is TRBV28, the J gene TRBJ2-5; 10 nucleotides match TRBD2. Germline CDR1 is MDHEN and CDR2 is SYDVKM. There are 17 residues in the CDR3. J lost 5 bases, V lost 3 bases, and 12 bases had no gene match. For the CDR3, the DNA is TGTGCCAGCAGTTTCCCATCTAGCGGGGGCCGGCTTGAGACCCAGTACTTC. Protein product: CASSFPSSGGRLETQYF. Combining the CDR3 with reference TRBV28 and TRBJ2-5 gives the whole variable domain DVKVTQSSRYLVKRTGEKVFLECVQDMDHENMFWYRQDPGLGLRLIYFSYDVKMKEKGDIPEGYSVSREKKERFSLILESASTNQTSMYLCASSFPSSGGRLETQYFGPGTRLLVL.

This rearrangement joins TRBV6-6 to TRBJ1-2, with D possibly TRBD1 on 5 matching bases. Trimming removed 5 bases from V and 5 bases from J, with 15 bases in between. Germline-derived CDR1 and CDR2 are MNHNY and SVGAGI (reference sequence). The CDR3 loop spans 14 amino acids. The CDR3 sequence: CASSRTGRRYGYTF. DNA for the CDR3: TGTGCCAGCAGTCGTACGGGACGGCGATATGGCTACACCTTC.

V usage is TRBV5-1 and J usage is TRBJ2-2; D call uncertain. Germline V CDR1 and CDR2: SGHRS, YFSETQ. The V end lost 4 bases, the J end lost 0 bases, and 7 bases lay between the germline ends. The CDR3 is made up of 14 amino acids. CDR3: CASSGNSNTGELFF. As DNA, the CDR3 is TGCGCCAGCAGCGGGAATTCGAACACCGGGGAGCTGTTTTTT.

The chain carries TRBV18 and TRBJ1-5; possible D gene TRBD1, 6 bases. Trimming cost V 1 base and J 3 bases, with 10 bases left between them. The CDR3 runs to 15 residues. The germline CDR1 and CDR2 sequences are KGHSH and LQKENI. CDR3 protein: CASSPLQGPNQPQHF. DNA of the CDR3: TGTGCCAGCTCACCACTCCAGGGGCCCAATCAGCCCCAGCATTTT.

This clone was picked up one time. The CDR3 DNA follows: TGTGCCAGCAGTGCACAACCGGGACAGGGGAGGATCGAGCAGTACTTC. It yields the protein CASSAQPGQGRIEQYF. The chain has TRBV6-1 and TRBJ2-7; 10 bases line up with TRBD1. The junction had 12 bases not matched to a gene; V was cut back by 4 bases and J by 6 bases. Germline CDR1 MNHNS, CDR2 SASEGT. There are 16 residues in the CDR3.

The CDR3 loop reads CASSQERGNAKKNTEAFF. DNA for the CDR3: TGCGCCAGCAGCCAAGAAAGAGGGAACGCTAAGAAGAACACTGAAGCTTTCTTT. The V call is TRBV4-1, the J call TRBJ1-1, with D uncertain. This CDR3 contains 18 residues. The germline V gene encodes CDR1 MGHRA and CDR2 YSYEKL. V lost 0 bases and J 1 base, leaving 18 bases between the germline ends.

This rearrangement joins TRBV6-5 to TRBJ1-4; no firm D call. CDR3 length equals 13 residues. V was pared by 2 bases and J by 5 bases, with 6 bases between. CDR1 and CDR2 from the germline V gene are MNHEY and SVGAGI. The DNA for the CDR3 is TGTGCCAGCAGTTACGGCCAGAATGAAAAACTGTTTTTT. Translating gives CASSYGQNEKLFF.

This chain uses TRBV7-2 with TRBJ2-7; possible D gene TRBD2, 6 bases. V was trimmed by 4 bases and J by 2 bases, leaving 12 bases between them. The CDR3 runs to 14 residues. Germline assignment: CDR1 SGHTA and CDR2 FQGNSA. The DNA for the CDR3 is TGTGCCAGCAGCTCGGGACTCCTGACCTACGAGCAGTACTTC. Its translation is CASSSGLLTYEQYF.

This clone has a single count. The rearrangement joins TRBV5-1 to TRBJ2-7; D call uncertain. Germline values: CDR1 SGHRS, CDR2 YFSETQ. This CDR3 is built from 16 residues. Trimming stripped 2 bases from V and 3 bases from J, with 18 bases between. CDR3: CASSLTQANYNYEQYF. The CDR3 bases are TGCGCCAGCAGCTTAACCCAGGCCAACTATAACTACGAGCAGTACTTC.

The chain is built from TRBV11-2 and TRBJ2-2; no definite D call. The germline gives CDR1 SGHAT, CDR2 FQNNGV. V was pared by 1 base and J by 0 bases, with 15 bases between. This CDR3 has 18 amino acids. In DNA, the CDR3 is TGTGCCAGCAGCTTAGTGTATAGGGCGGCCGCGAACACCGGGGAGCTGTTTTTT. Amino acid sequence: CASSLVYRAAANTGELFF. Using reference TRBV11-2 and TRBJ2-2 for the parts outside the CDR3, the full variable domain is EAGVAQSPRYKIIEKRQSVAFWCNPISGHATLYWYQQILGQGPKLLIQFQNNGVVDDSQLPKDRFSAERLKGVDSTLKIQPAKLEDSAVYLCASSLVYRAAANTGELFFGEGSRLTVL.

J is TRBJ1-1 and V is TRBV19; D gene ambiguous. The CDR3 loop spans 16 amino acids. Germline V gene sequence: CDR1 LNHDA, CDR2 SQIVND (reference sequence). With 0 bases removed from V and 0 bases from J, the gap between germline ends came to 11 bases. The DNA for the CDR3 is TGTGCCAGTAGTATAGATCGGGATACACTGAACACTGAAGCTTTCTTT. Protein: CASSIDRDTLNTEAFF.

The chain carries TRBV9 and TRBJ2-5; perhaps TRBD2 as D (5 bases). Per the germline V gene, CDR1 is SGDLS and CDR2 is YYNGEE. Trimming removed 0 bases at V and 4 bases at J, with 13 bases between. The CDR3 has 15 amino acids. CDR3 loop: CASSVGSGVIETQYF. DNA for the CDR3: TGTGCCAGCAGCGTAGGAAGCGGCGTGATAGAGACCCAGTACTTC.

This clone was counted once. The CDR3 region is CASSFLAGGPYTQYF. The DNA of the CDR3 is TGTGCCAGCAGCTTTCTAGCGGGAGGGCCCTATACGCAGTATTTT. The rearrangement links TRBV7-2 to TRBJ2-3; 12 bases are shared with TRBD2. This CDR3 has 15 amino acids. CDR1 and CDR2 (germline): SGHTA, FQGNSA. The J segment lost 7 bases and the V segment lost 3 bases, leaving 5 bases of the junction unmatched.

The chain is built from TRBV11-3 and TRBJ1-5, with no clear D. The CDR3 has 14 residues. Germline-derived CDR1 and CDR2 are SGHNT and YENEEA. Trimming cost V 6 bases and J 0 bases, with 9 bases left between them. CDR3 region: CASSPEYSNQPQHF. The CDR3 nucleotides read TGTGCCAGCAGTCCCGAATATAGCAATCAGCCCCAGCATTTT.

The chain joins TRBV27 to TRBJ2-1, with 9 bases lining up with TRBD1. With 5 bases clipped from V and 8 bases from J, the junction kept 10 bases outside the gene matches. CDR1 MNHEY and CDR2 SMNVEV come from the germline V gene (reference sequence). The CDR3 has 15 residues. The CDR3 loop is CASSAWGTGFDEQFF. CDR3 nucleotides: TGTGCCAGCAGTGCATGGGGGACAGGGTTTGATGAGCAGTTCTTC.

The chain uses TRBV5-6 and TRBJ2-1, with D uncertain. The germline V and J ends were trimmed by 3 bases and 6 bases, with 10 bases remaining between them. The V gene's germline CDR1 is SGHDT and CDR2 YYEEEE. The CDR3 totals 13 residues. Here the CDR3 DNA reads TGTGCCAGCAGCTCAGGCCGACGCAATGAGCAGTTCTTC. Translation: CASSSGRRNEQFF.

The V call is TRBV20-1, the J call TRBJ1-2; possible D gene TRBD1, 5 bases. Germline assignment: CDR1 DFQATT and CDR2 SNEGSKA (reference sequence). With 3 bases removed from V and 14 bases from J, the gap between germline ends came to 16 bases. This CDR3 region has 11 residues. The CDR3 nucleotides read TGCAGTGCTAGTGAGGGGCCGAGTGGGACCTTC. Encoded protein: CSASEGPSGTF.

The V gene is TRBV4-2, the J gene TRBJ2-7, with D unclear. Looked up from germline, CDR1 is LGHNA and CDR2 is YNFKEQ. The length of the CDR3 is 13 residues. Trimming pared 1 base from V and 2 bases from J, leaving 6 bases between. The CDR3 sequence is CASSQVKAYEQYF. The CDR3 DNA follows: TGTGCCAGCAGCCAAGTCAAGGCCTACGAGCAGTACTTC.

This clone was observed a few times. The identical CDR3 is also encoded by other nucleotide sequences in the sample. The chain recombines TRBV6-5 with TRBJ2-3; no clear D gene. Germline V gene sequence: CDR1 MNHEY, CDR2 SVGAGI. CDR3 length equals 12 residues. Deletions cut 6 bases from V and 0 bases from J, with 4 bases between. CDR3 sequence: CASRASTDTQYF. Written as DNA, the CDR3 is TGTGCCAGCAGGGCTAGCACAGATACGCAGTATTTT.

This clone was seen once. This chain links TRBV5-1 with TRBJ2-1; TRBD2 is a possible D gene (6 bases). Germline assignment: CDR1 SGHRS and CDR2 YFSETQ. This CDR3 has 15 residues. V was cut by 2 bases and J by 0 bases, with 9 bases left in between. CDR3 sequence (DNA): TGCGCCAGCAGCTTACCTAGCGTCTCCTACAATGAGCAGTTCTTC. Translated: CASSLPSVSYNEQFF.

The chain combines TRBV28 with TRBJ1-1; 9 nucleotides line up with TRBD1. The length of the CDR3 is 16 residues. Germline CDR1 is MDHEN and CDR2 is SYDVKM. After removal of 3 bases from V and 3 bases from J, the junction contained 8 bases not matched to a gene. CDR3 loop: CASSLLGGTGYTEAFF. The CDR3 region has the DNA TGTGCCAGCAGTTTGCTGGGGGGGACAGGGTACACTGAAGCTTTCTTT. The full variable domain, in which reference TRBV28 and TRBJ1-1 provide the parts outside the CDR3, is DVKVTQSSRYLVKRTGEKVFLECVQDMDHENMFWYRQDPGLGLRLIYFSYDVKMKEKGDIPEGYSVSREKKERFSLILESASTNQTSMYLCASSLLGGTGYTEAFFGQGTRLTVV.

This chain uses TRBV6-1 with TRBJ1-1; D is undetermined. Per germline, CDR1 MNHNS and CDR2 SASEGT. The CDR3 is 12 residues long. V lost 4 bases and J lost 12, with 15 bases in between. The CDR3 sequence: CASSVDWRMTFF. CDR3 bases: TGTGCCAGCAGTGTCGACTGGAGGATGACTTTCTTT.

The V call is TRBV25-1, the J call TRBJ2-7, with 7 bases fitting TRBD1. J lost 2 bases, V lost 2 bases, and 3 bases had no gene match. The CDR3 has 14 amino acids. Germline values: CDR1 MGHDK, CDR2 SYGVNS. CDR3 loop: CASSERDRAYEQYF. The CDR3 DNA reads as TGTGCCAGCAGTGAACGGGACAGAGCCTACGAGCAGTACTTC.